This TCR beta chain was sequenced for a study of shared clonotypes between healthy human individuals. Remarks on this clone: Its antigen is as yet unknown.

Sequencing was performed with immunoSEQ multiplex PCR; in TCRdb, only in-frame clones are kept and a portion is missing. The sample contains 2 million to 2.5 million clones, around 95% of which appear only once. The CDR3 is 16 amino acids. The germline CDR1 and CDR2 sequences are SNHLY and FYNNEI. Trimming took 1 base from V and 3 from J, leaving 15 bases between them. Study-level findings and limits: In this cohort, only blood was sampled, and tissue repertoires likely differ. Richness estimates generally favored naive over memory subsets.

The TCR was taken from a man aged 18 to 30 in good health. The sample consisted of naive CD4+ T cells sorted from blood. Sample subset: CD45RA+ positively selected. The chain recombines TRBV2 with TRBJ1-2; D is unclear. CDR3 nucleotide sequence: TGTGCCAGCAGTGAAGGTAGAACAGTGCGCCACTATGGCTACACCTTC. It codes for CASSEGRTVRHYGYTF.